The TCR beta chain described here comes from a study of blood T cell repertoires in COVID-19. Study-wide context: Samples came from the United States, Italy and Spain, spanning acute and convalescent COVID-19. T cells, B-cell-depleted T cells, or PBMCs supplied cDNA or gDNA.

This CDR3 contains 11 residues. The V end was cut by 2 bases, the J end by 5 bases, with 3 bases between. CDR1 and CDR2 from the germline V gene are SGHRS and YFSETQ. In the authors' methods: Reference gene primer amplification gave estimated nucleated cell counts. Sequencing used immunoSEQ multiplex PCR; TCRdb keeps in-frame clones, though not all of them. V and J calls and clone size are copied from that table; D and trimming were computed from the DNA. Of more than 300,000 clones in the sample, around 88% were seen once. The TCR originated in a woman aged 25 to 39 with COVID-19, enrolled during active disease. This chain connects TRBV5-1 to TRBJ2-3, with D hard to call. Sequencing input: peripheral blood. The CDR3 is CASSFKDTQYF. DNA of the CDR3: TGCGCCAGCAGCTTCAAAGATACGCAGTATTTT.